A single sample gave rise to the 25 T cell receptor beta chains below, sequenced in a study of cytomegalovirus exposure and HLA in healthy donors. In the PCR, 60 Vbeta and 13 Jbeta primers were used. Produced via immunoSEQ multiplex PCR; TCRdb's table is partial and in-frame only. Of around 63,000 clones in the sample, around 80% were seen once. Sequences were obtained from PBMCs. Receptors were obtained from a woman aged 25 to 39 in good health and CMV-seronegative.

The V gene is TRBV7-2, the J gene TRBJ2-3; D might be TRBD2 (7 bases). The V gene's germline CDR1 is SGHTA and CDR2 FQGNSA. The CDR3 consists of 14 residues. The CDR3 protein is CAKGGGELTDTQYF. In DNA, the CDR3 is TGTGCGAAGGGGGGGGGAGAGCTCACAGATACGCAGTATTTT.

The chain combines TRBV7-9 with TRBJ2-3; D is unclear. Germline V gene sequence: CDR1 SEHNR, CDR2 FQNEAQ (reference sequence). The CDR3 runs 13 residues. V lost 5 bases and J 1 base, leaving 7 bases between the germline ends. CDR3 sequence reads: CASSEAGTDTQYF. The CDR3 DNA sequence: TGTGCCAGCAGCGAAGCTGGCACAGATACGCAGTATTTT.

The chain carries TRBV2 and TRBJ2-5, with D unresolved. The V gene's germline CDR1 is SNHLY and CDR2 FYNNEI. V was trimmed by 3 bases and J by 5 bases, leaving 4 bases between them. There are 11 residues in the CDR3. The CDR3 spells CASSDGETQYF. The CDR3 bases are TGTGCCAGCAGTGACGGGGAGACCCAGTACTTC.

The chain carries TRBV5-1 and TRBJ2-2; 8 nucleotides agree with TRBD1. The CDR3 totals 16 residues. V gave up 7 bases and J gave up 4 bases; unmatched junction bases: 12. The germline V gene encodes CDR1 SGHRS and CDR2 YFSETQ. CDR3 amino acids: CASHSGQGVTTGELFF. DNA for the CDR3: TGCGCCAGCCACTCCGGACAGGGAGTCACCACCGGGGAGCTGTTTTTT.

The chain has TRBV29-1 and TRBJ1-2, with a tentative D call TRBD1 (5 bases). Germline V gene data show CDR1 as SQVTM and CDR2 as ANQGSEA. The CDR3 has 12 amino acids. V was trimmed by 0 bases and J by 7 bases, leaving 9 bases between them. CDR3 sequence (DNA): TGCAGCGTTGAAGAAGGGGTAGGTGGCTACACCTTC. Its translation: CSVEEGVGGYTF.

The chain couples TRBV7-2 to TRBJ2-5, with D possibly matching TRBD2 (6 bases). The CDR3 is 15 residues long. Per the germline V gene, CDR1 is SGHTA and CDR2 is FQGNSA. V lost 1 base to trimming and J lost 5 bases, with 14 bases between them. CDR3 nucleotide sequence: TGTGCCAGCAGCTTAGGGGGACCTGGAGGGGAGACCCAGTACTTC. Protein: CASSLGGPGGETQYF.

In its sample, this clone was seen once. The J gene is TRBJ2-7, the V gene TRBV9, with D perhaps matching TRBD2 (6 bases). The CDR3 sequence is 15 residues long. The germline CDR1 and CDR2 sequences are SGDLS and YYNGEE. The ends were cut back, 4 bases at V and 1 base at J, with 15 bases in the middle. CDR3: CASSPNRDSSYEQYF. Written as DNA, the CDR3 is TGTGCCAGCAGCCCGAACCGGGACTCTTCCTACGAGCAGTACTTC.

The chain carries TRBV5-8 and TRBJ2-1; TRBD2 might be the D (5 bases). The CDR3 loop spans 14 amino acids. V shed 4 bases and J shed 7 bases, with 15 bases lying between them. Germline V gene sequence: CDR1 SGHTS, CDR2 YDEGEE. Here the CDR3 DNA reads TGTGCCAGCAGCCTTGAGGGTAGCTGGAATGAGCAGTTCTTC. Amino acid sequence: CASSLEGSWNEQFF.

The chain joins TRBV30 to TRBJ1-1; D might be TRBD1 (5 bases). The V and J ends lost 0 bases and 5 bases respectively, with 10 bases between them. Germline values: CDR1 GTSNPN, CDR2 SVGIG (reference sequence). This CDR3 has 13 residues. CDR3 loop: CAWSVGAGTEAFF. In nucleotides, the CDR3 is TGTGCCTGGAGTGTAGGGGCGGGAACTGAAGCTTTCTTT.

The V and J genes are TRBV6-6 and TRBJ2-1; a possible D gene is TRBD2 (6 bases). CDR1 is MNHNY and CDR2 is SVGAGI in the germline V gene (reference sequence). Trimming shortened V by 10 bases and J by 1 base, and 17 bases separated the two germline ends. The CDR3 has 15 residues. In DNA, the CDR3 is TGTGCCACGACCTTGGGGGGAGTTTCCTACAATGAGCAGTTCTTC. Translated, it gives CATTLGGVSYNEQFF.

CDR3 residues: CASSLSSQETQYF. The CDR3 nucleotides read TGTGCCAGCAGCTTATCCAGCCAAGAGACCCAGTACTTC. The chain couples TRBV7-2 to TRBJ2-5; no clear D gene. V gave up 2 bases and J gave up 1 base, with 5 bases separating them. Germline V gene sequence: CDR1 SGHTA, CDR2 FQGNSA. CDR3 size: 13 residues.

This sequence joins TRBV9 and TRBJ1-6, with TRBD1 matching 8 bases. This CDR3 comprises 15 residues. CDR1 and CDR2 from the germline V gene are SGDLS and YYNGEE. J gave up 9 bases and V 1 base, and 6 bases lay outside the gene matches. In nucleotides, the CDR3 is TGTGCCAGCAGCGTAAGAGGACAGGGAGGTTCACCCCTCCACTTT. Its protein product is CASSVRGQGGSPLHF.

The chain uses TRBV19 and TRBJ2-1; possibly TRBD2 for D (5 bases). Germline V gene lookup returns CDR1 LNHDA and CDR2 SQIVND (reference sequence). The CDR3 is 14 amino acids. The V and J ends lost 5 bases and 3 bases respectively, with 11 bases between them. CDR3 in DNA: TGTGCCAGTAGTCCGCGGACTCTCTACAATGAGCAGTTCTTC. Its translation is CASSPRTLYNEQFF.

The V gene is TRBV7-3, the J gene TRBJ2-1; 9 bases are a match to TRBD1. The length of the CDR3 is 16 residues. Germline V gives CDR1 SGHTA, CDR2 FQGTGA. Trimming removed 5 bases from V and 2 bases from J; junction bases left unmatched: 7. The DNA of the CDR3 is TGTGCCAGCAGCGAAAGAACAGGGGGCCCCTACAATGAGCAGTTCTTC. Translating it yields CASSERTGGPYNEQFF.

V usage is TRBV11-3 and J usage is TRBJ1-1; D possibly corresponds to TRBD1 (6 bases). The germline CDR1 and CDR2 sequences are SGHNT and YENEEA. V lost 4 bases to trimming and J lost 2 bases, with 14 bases between them. CDR3 length equals 15 residues. This CDR3 is CASSSNYRANTEAFF. For the CDR3, the DNA is TGTGCCAGCAGCTCAAATTACAGGGCTAACACTGAAGCTTTCTTT.

This chain connects TRBV6-1 to TRBJ1-1, with D possibly being TRBD1 (5 bases). Trimming took off 3 bases at V and 6 bases at J, with 14 bases between the two ends. This CDR3 region has 14 residues. Germline loops: CDR1 MNHNS, CDR2 SASEGT. CDR3 DNA: TGTGCCAGCAGTGACCCCGGCAGGGCGGCTGAAGCTTTCTTT. Its translation is CASSDPGRAAEAFF.

The rearrangement links TRBV7-3 to TRBJ2-3; possibly TRBD2 for D (6 bases). Germline V lookup: CDR1 SGHTA, CDR2 FQGTGA. Trimming left V 5 bases short and J 5 bases short, with 8 bases between. The CDR3 runs 12 residues. DNA for the CDR3: TGTGCCAGCAGCCCCGGGGGAGATACGCAGTATTTT. This gives the protein CASSPGGDTQYF.

The rearrangement uses TRBV27 and TRBJ2-5; D gene ambiguous. CDR1 and CDR2 (germline): MNHEY, SMNVEV (reference sequence). The CDR3 length is 14 residues. Trimming removed 3 bases from V and 5 bases from J, with 13 bases in between. This chain's CDR3 is CASSLNSRVETQYF. The CDR3 DNA reads TGTGCCAGCAGTTTGAACTCCCGGGTGGAGACCCAGTACTTC.

The rearrangement uses TRBV6-5 and TRBJ1-4; no clear D gene. Germline-derived CDR1 and CDR2 are MNHEY and SVGAGI. The V end was cut by 0 bases, the J end by 5 bases, with 13 bases between. CDR3 length: 16 amino acids. DNA for the CDR3: TGTGCCAGCAGTTACTCGGCAGGAGGCGCGAATGAAAAACTGTTTTTT. It yields the protein CASSYSAGGANEKLFF.

V and J are TRBV27 and TRBJ1-6; 9 nucleotides align to TRBD1. Germline-derived CDR1 and CDR2 are MNHEY and SMNVEV (reference sequence). The V gene end was trimmed by 8 bases and the J gene end by 7 bases; junction bases not matched to a gene: 9. This CDR3 is built from 15 residues. The CDR3 loop is CASGISGTGNSPLHF. In DNA form, the CDR3 reads TGTGCCAGCGGAATTTCCGGGACAGGGAATTCACCCCTCCACTTT.

The chain combines TRBV7-2 with TRBJ2-1; possible D gene TRBD2, 5 bases. The germline CDR1 and CDR2 sequences are SGHTA and FQGNSA. CDR3 size: 13 residues. V gave up 4 bases and J gave up 6 bases, with 10 bases separating them. Here the CDR3 reads CASSSGNINEQFF. The CDR3 nucleotides read TGTGCCAGCAGCTCCGGGAACATCAATGAGCAGTTCTTC.

This chain uses TRBV6-1 with TRBJ2-7; TRBD1 agrees at 8 bases. The CDR3 runs 14 residues. After removal of 2 bases from V and 4 bases from J, the junction contained 4 bases not matched to a gene. CDR1 and CDR2 (germline): MNHNS, SASEGT. The CDR3 DNA reads as TGTGCCAGCAGTGAACAGACAGGGGCTTACGAGCAGTACGTC. Its translation: CASSEQTGAYEQYV.

This chain uses TRBV6-5 with TRBJ2-7, with a tentative D call TRBD1 (5 bases). CDR3 size: 14 residues. Trimming left V 7 bases short and J 3 bases short, with 16 bases between. The V gene's germline CDR1 is MNHEY and CDR2 SVGAGI. The CDR3 DNA reads TGTGCCAGCAAACGGACAACTACTAACTACGAGCAGTACTTC. Its translation is CASKRTTTNYEQYF.

This sequence joins TRBV4-1 and TRBJ1-1, with 8 nucleotides matching TRBD1. The ends lost 4 bases at V and 0 bases at J; junction bases unmatched: 7. Germline CDR1 and CDR2: MGHRA and YSYEKL. This CDR3 comprises 16 residues. The CDR3 is CASSRWTGRMNTEAFF. The CDR3, as DNA: TGCGCCAGCAGCCGTTGGACAGGGAGGATGAACACTGAAGCTTTCTTT.

This clone has only a few counts. V and J are TRBV6-5 and TRBJ2-3; possible D gene TRBD2, 5 bases. The V and J ends lost 5 bases and 5 bases respectively, with 17 bases between them. The CDR3 extends over 15 amino acids. Germline loops: CDR1 MNHEY, CDR2 SVGAGI. The CDR3 nucleotides read TGTGCCAGCAGTCCCTGGAGCCGGGGAGAAGATACGCAGTATTTT. It is translated as CASSPWSRGEDTQYF.